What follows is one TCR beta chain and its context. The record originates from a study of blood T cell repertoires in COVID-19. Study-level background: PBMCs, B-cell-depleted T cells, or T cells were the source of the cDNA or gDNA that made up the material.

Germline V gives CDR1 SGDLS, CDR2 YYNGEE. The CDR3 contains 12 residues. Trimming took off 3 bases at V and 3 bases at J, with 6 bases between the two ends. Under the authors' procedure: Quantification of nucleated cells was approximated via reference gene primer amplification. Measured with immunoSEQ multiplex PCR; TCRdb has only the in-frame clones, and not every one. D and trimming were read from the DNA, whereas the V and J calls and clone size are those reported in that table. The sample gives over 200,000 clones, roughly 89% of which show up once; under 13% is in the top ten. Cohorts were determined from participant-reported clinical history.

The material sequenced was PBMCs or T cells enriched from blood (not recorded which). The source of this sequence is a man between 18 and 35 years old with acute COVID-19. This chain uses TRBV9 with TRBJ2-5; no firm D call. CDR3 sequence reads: CASSDAEETQYF. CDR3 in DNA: TGTGCCAGCAGCGATGCAGAAGAGACCCAGTACTTC.